A single sample is the source of the 8 T cell receptor beta chains below, sequenced in a study of T-cell reconstitution after alpha-beta-depleted transplantation in children. The TCRbeta library was prepared with unique molecular identifiers. MiXCR, run by TCRdb on the PCR reads, gives a single entry per CDR3 protein. The repertoire includes a few hundred thousand distinct CDR3 sequences, about a tenth of them detected once, and roughly 6% sits in the top ten. The sequencing here drew on PBMCs from the stem cell graft donor, taken from the stem cell graft. The receptors come from a human donor who donated a stem cell graft to a child with acute myeloid leukemia.

There are a few counts of this clonotype. The gene calls are TRBV25-1 and TRBJ2-1, with 8 bases fitting TRBD2. The J segment lost 0 bases and the V segment lost 4 bases, leaving 8 bases of the junction unmatched. CDR3 length: 17 residues. CDR1 and CDR2 from the germline V gene are MGHDK and SYGVNS. CDR3 DNA sequence: TGTGCCAGCAGTGGGCCACAGCGGGAGACCTCCTACAATGAGCAGTTCTTC. Its translation is CASSGPQRETSYNEQFF.

J is TRBJ2-3 and V is TRBV7-2, with D possibly called TRBD1 or TRBD2 (5 bases each). CDR3 size: 15 residues. CDR1 and CDR2 (germline): SGHTA, FQGNSA. Between the trimmed V and J ends, which lost 3 bases and 6 bases, there was a span of 16 bases. The CDR3 sequence is CASSFTPGPLDTQYF. CDR3 nucleotides: TGTGCCAGCAGCTTTACGCCGGGACCCCTGGATACGCAGTATTTT.

Worth noting for this clonotype: Just one base apart from a much larger clone, this may be a read error. It is unclear where the CDR3 begins or ends on the DNA, so no DNA is shown, and the CDR3 is as TCRdb lists it. The chain uses TRBV5-6 and TRBJ2-6; the table's D gene call, TRBD1, was not cross checked with the DNA. The germline CDR1 and CDR2 sequences are SGHDT and YYEEEE. The CDR3 extends over 16 residues, inclusive of both ends. The CDR3 sequence: CASSRRVGSGANVLIF.

At least ten counts were recorded for this clonotype. CDR3 nucleotides: TGCAGTGCATTGACCGGGGGTAATGAAAAACTGTTTTTT. Amino acids: CSALTGGNEKLFF. This chain connects TRBV20-1 to TRBJ1-4; D is possibly TRBD1 (5 bases). Germline V CDR1 and CDR2: DFQATT, SNEGSKA (reference sequence). The ends were cut back, 6 bases at V and 4 bases at J, with 12 bases in the middle. CDR3 length: 13 residues.

This sequence joins TRBV6-5 and TRBJ2-5; TRBD2 agrees at 9 bases. V shed 0 bases and J 3 bases; nucleotides not matched to a gene: 2. The CDR3 runs to 15 residues. Looked up from germline, CDR1 is MNHEY and CDR2 is SVGAGI. CDR3 residues: CASSYSLAGKETQYF. The CDR3 nucleotides are TGTGCCAGCAGTTACTCGCTAGCGGGGAAAGAGACCCAGTACTTC.

This clonotype appeared a few times. The chain carries TRBV7-2 and TRBJ2-3; D remains ambiguous. Germline-derived CDR1 and CDR2 are SGHTA and FQGNSA. The CDR3 loop spans 13 amino acids. Trimming took 4 bases from V and 3 from J, leaving 8 bases between them. CDR3: CASSWGKTDTQYF. The CDR3, as DNA: TGTGCCAGCAGCTGGGGAAAGACAGATACGCAGTATTTT.

V is TRBV7-8 and J is TRBJ2-2; D gene unclear. This CDR3 contains 15 residues. V dropped 2 bases and J dropped 7 bases, with 14 bases sitting between them. Germline values: CDR1 SGHVS, CDR2 FQNEAQ. CDR3 protein: CASSLYRVVGGELFF. For the CDR3, the DNA is TGTGCCAGCAGCTTATATAGGGTGGTAGGCGGGGAGCTGTTTTTT.

This clonotype occurred many times. J is TRBJ1-6 and V is TRBV3-1; the D is unclear. Germline lookup yields CDR1 LGHDT and CDR2 YNNKEL (reference sequence). CDR3 size: 14 residues. V lost 4 bases to trimming and J lost 7 bases, with 11 bases between them. The CDR3 spells CASSPVMGNSPLHF. Here the CDR3 DNA reads TGTGCCAGCAGCCCAGTCATGGGGAATTCACCCCTCCACTTT.